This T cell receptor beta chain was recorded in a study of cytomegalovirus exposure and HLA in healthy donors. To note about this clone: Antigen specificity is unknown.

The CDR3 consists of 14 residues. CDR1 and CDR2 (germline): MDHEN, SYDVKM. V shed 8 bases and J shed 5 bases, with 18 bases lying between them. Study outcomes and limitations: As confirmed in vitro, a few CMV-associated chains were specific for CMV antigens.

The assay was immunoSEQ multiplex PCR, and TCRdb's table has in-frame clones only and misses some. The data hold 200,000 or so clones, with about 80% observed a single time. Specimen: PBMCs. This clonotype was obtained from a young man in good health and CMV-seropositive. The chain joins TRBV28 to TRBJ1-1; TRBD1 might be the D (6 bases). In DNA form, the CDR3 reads TGTGCCAGCCCTCCCTCGGGGGGGCCAACTGAAGCTTTCTTT. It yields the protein CASPPSGGPTEAFF.